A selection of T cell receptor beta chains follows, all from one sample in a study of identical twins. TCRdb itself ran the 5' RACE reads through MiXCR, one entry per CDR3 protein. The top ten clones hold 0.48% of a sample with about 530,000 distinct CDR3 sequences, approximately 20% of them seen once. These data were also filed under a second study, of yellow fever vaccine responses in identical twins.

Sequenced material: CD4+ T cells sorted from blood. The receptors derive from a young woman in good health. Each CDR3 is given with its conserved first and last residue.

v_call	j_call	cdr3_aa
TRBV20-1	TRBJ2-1	CSARDARSTTNEQFF
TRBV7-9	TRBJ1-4	CASSLTQATNEKLFF
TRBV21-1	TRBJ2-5	CASSNRTGGETQYF
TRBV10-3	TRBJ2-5	CAIRAGTEETQYF
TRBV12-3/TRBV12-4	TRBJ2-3	CASSRPMADTQYF
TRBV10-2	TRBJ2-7	CASMSVSYEQYF
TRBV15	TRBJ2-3	CATSRDRLAGGIGDTQYF
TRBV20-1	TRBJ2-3	CSATRAGSGLGDTQYF
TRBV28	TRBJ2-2	CASSLSGRLATGELFF
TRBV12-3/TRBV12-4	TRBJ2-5	CASSPQTGAGMETQYF
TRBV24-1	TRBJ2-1	CATSLPGQGQDEQFF
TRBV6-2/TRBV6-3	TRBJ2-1	CASTRLAGGYNEQFF
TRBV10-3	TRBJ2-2	CAIKDGNTGELFF